This record covers a single TCR beta chain. Its target is not known. TCRdb reprocessed the 5' RACE reads with MiXCR, giving one entry per CDR3 protein. This sample has nearly 550,000 distinct CDR3 sequences, with 19% found just once. This sample was included in a study of T cells after yellow fever vaccination. Study findings and constraints: Contaminating bulk clonotypes could be abundant in FACS-sorted repertoires.

The CDR3 has 13 residues. V shed 8 bases, J shed 6 bases, and the junction held 10 bases outside the gene matches. CDR1 MNHNS and CDR2 SASEGT come from the germline V gene. The source was PBMCs, collected 15 days after the yellow fever booster vaccination. This receptor was taken from a man aged 25-45 years who received the YFV17D yellow fever vaccine. The rearrangement links TRBV6-1 to TRBJ2-7, with 7 bases that match TRBD2. The CDR3 DNA reads as TGTGCCAGCTCCGGACTAGGAGTATTCGAGCAGTACTTC. Translated: CASSGLGVFEQYF.